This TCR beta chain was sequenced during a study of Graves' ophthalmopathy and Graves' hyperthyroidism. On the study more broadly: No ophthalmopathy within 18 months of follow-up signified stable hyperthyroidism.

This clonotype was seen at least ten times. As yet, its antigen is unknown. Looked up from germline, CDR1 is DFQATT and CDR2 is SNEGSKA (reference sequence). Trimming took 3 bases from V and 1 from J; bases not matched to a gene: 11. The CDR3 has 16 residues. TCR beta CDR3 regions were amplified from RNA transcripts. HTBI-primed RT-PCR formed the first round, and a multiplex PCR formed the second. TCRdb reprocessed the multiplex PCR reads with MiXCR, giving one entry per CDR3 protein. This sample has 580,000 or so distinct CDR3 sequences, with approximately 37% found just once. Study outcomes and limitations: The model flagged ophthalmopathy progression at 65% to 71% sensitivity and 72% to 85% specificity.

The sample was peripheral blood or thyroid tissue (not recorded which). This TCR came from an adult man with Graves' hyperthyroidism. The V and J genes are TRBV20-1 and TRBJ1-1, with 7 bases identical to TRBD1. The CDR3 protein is CSASLAGGVTNTEAFF. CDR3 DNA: TGCAGTGCTAGTTTGGCAGGGGGGGTCACGAACACTGAAGCTTTCTTT.